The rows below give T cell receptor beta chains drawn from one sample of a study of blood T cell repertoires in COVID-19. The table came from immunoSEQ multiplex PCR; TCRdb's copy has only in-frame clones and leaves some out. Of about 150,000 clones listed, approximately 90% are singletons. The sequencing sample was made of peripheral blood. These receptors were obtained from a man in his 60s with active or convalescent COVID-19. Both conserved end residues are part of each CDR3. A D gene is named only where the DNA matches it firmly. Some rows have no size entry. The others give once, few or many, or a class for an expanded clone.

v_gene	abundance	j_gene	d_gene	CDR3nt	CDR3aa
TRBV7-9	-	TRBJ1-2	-	TGTGCCAGCACCAAGGACAGAAACTATGGCTACACCTTC	CASTKDRNYGYTF
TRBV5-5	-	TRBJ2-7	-	TGTGCCAGCAGCGCTGGACAGAGTATCGCCTACGAGCAGTACTTC	CASSAGQSIAYEQYF
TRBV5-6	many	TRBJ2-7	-	TGTGCCAGCAGCTTGGGCGGGGCCACCTACGAGCAGTACTTC	CASSLGGATYEQYF
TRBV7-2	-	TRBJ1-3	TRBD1	TGTGCCAGCAGCTTAGCCCCCTCTTCCTCGGGACAGGGGGTCGGAAACACCATATATTTT	CASSLAPSSSGQGVGNTIYF
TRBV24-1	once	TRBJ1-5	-	TGTGCCACCAGGAGAGAATGGCCGGGGAGGCAGCCCCAGCATTTT	CATRREWPGRQPQHF
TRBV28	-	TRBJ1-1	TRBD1	TGTGCCAGCAGTTTCTCAATGACAGGGTCGGACACTGAAGCTTTCTTT	CASSFSMTGSDTEAFF
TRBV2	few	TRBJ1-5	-	TGTGCCAGCAGGCGGGAAGTAGGCAATCAGCCCCAGCATTTT	CASRREVGNQPQHF
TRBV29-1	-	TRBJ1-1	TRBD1	TGCAGCGTCACAACAGGGGTACGCACTGAAGCTTTCTTT	CSVTTGVRTEAFF
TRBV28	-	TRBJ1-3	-	TGTGCCAGCAACGGGGAAGGGCGGTCTGGAAACACCATATATTTT	CASNGEGRSGNTIYF
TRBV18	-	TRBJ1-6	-	TGTGCCAGCTCAATTGATCAGGGTTCACCCCTCCACTTT	CASSIDQGSPLHF
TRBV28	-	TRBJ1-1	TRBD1	TGTGCCAGCAGCCAAGCTGGGACAGCCAACACTGAAGCTTTCTTT	CASSQAGTANTEAFF
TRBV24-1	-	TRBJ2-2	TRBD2	TGTGCCACCAGCGGGACTAGCGGGATAAGGGAGCTGTTTTTT	CATSGTSGIRELFF
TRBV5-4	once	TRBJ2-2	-	TGTGCCAGCAGCTTGCAGGCAGGGGTAACCGGGGAGCTGTTTTTT	CASSLQAGVTGELFF
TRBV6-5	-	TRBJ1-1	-	TGTGCCAGCAGTTTCCCGAGGGAGTTTGGGACTGAAGCTTTCTTT	CASSFPREFGTEAFF
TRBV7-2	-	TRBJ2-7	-	TGTGCCAGCAGCTTTACAGGCTCTTACGAGCAGTACTTC	CASSFTGSYEQYF
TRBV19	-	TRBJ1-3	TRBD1	TGTGCCAGTAGTCGGGACAGGGGCTCTGGAAACACCATATATTTT	CASSRDRGSGNTIYF
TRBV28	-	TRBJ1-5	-	TGTGCCAGCAGTTTATTCGGGACAAAACAGCCCCAGCATTTT	CASSLFGTKQPQHF
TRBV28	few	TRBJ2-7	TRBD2	TGTGCTACAGCGGGAGTGGGGGAGCAGTACTTC	CATAGVGEQYF
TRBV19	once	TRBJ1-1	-	TGTGCCAGTAGTATTAGCCGTCAGAACACTGAAGCTTTCTTT	CASSISRQNTEAFF
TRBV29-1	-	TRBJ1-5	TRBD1	TGCAGCGTTGGAGCGGGACAGGGACAGCCCCAGCATTTT	CSVGAGQGQPQHF
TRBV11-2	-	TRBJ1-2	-	TGTGCCAGCAGCTTAGTAGTGCATAACTATGGCTACACCTTC	CASSLVVHNYGYTF
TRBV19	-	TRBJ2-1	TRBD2	TGTGCCAGTAGTACCCCTCTCCGGGACTACTACAATGAGCAGTTCTTC	CASSTPLRDYYNEQFF
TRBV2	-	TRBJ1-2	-	TGTGCCAGCAGTGAAGCGCCGGCCGCCCCCGGGGGCTACACCTTC	CASSEAPAAPGGYTF
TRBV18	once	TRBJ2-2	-	TGTGCCAGCTCTACGGAGATCACCGGGGAGCTGTTTTTT	CASSTEITGELFF
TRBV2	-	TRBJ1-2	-	TGTGCCAGCAGTGAAAGTGCAGGGGCCCCCAACTATGGCTACACCTTC	CASSESAGAPNYGYTF
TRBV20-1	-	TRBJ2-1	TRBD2	TGCAGTGCTAGTGCACTAGCGGGGGGCAATGAGCAGTTCTTC	CSASALAGGNEQFF
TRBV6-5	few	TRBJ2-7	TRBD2	TGTGCCAGCAGTTACAGAGCGGGGGGAGGTTTATACGAGCAGTACTTC	CASSYRAGGGLYEQYF
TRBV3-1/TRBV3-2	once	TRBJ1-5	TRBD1	TGTGCCAGCAGCCGCGGACCGGGACAGACGCCTCAGCCCCAGCATTTT	CASSRGPGQTPQPQHF
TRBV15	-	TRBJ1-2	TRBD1	TGTGCCACCAGCCCCCCTGAGAGACAGGGGGTCTATGGCTACACCTTC	CATSPPERQGVYGYTF
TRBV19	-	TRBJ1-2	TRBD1	TGTGCCAGTACCAGGACAGGGGTGAATGGCTACACCTTC	CASTRTGVNGYTF
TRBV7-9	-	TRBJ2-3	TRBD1	TGTGCCAGCAGCTTTACAGGGGATGGAGATACGCAGTATTTT	CASSFTGDGDTQYF
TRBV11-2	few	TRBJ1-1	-	TGTGCCAGCAGCTTAGATTCCAGGGTCGGAGCTTTCTTT	CASSLDSRVGAFF
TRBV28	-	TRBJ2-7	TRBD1	TGTGCCAGCAGTTTACCGGACAGGGGGAGGAACGAGCAGTACTTC	CASSLPDRGRNEQYF
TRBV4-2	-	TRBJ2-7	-	TGTGCCAGCAGCCAAGGGCTGACAAACTACGAGCAGTACTTC	CASSQGLTNYEQYF
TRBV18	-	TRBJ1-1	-	TGTGCCAGCTTCAGGGATTCGAACACTGAAGCTTTCTTT	CASFRDSNTEAFF
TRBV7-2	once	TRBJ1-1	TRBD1	TGTGCCAGCAGCGCCAGAGTGGTTGGGACAGGGGCGAACACTGAAGCTTTCTTT	CASSARVVGTGANTEAFF
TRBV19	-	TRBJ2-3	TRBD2	TGTGCCAGTAGTAGCCTAGCGGGAGGGCCGGTGGATACGCAGTATTTT	CASSSLAGGPVDTQYF
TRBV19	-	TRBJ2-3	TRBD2	TGTGCCAGTAGTTCCCCAAGCGGGGGGTTGACGGATACGCAGTATTTT	CASSSPSGGLTDTQYF
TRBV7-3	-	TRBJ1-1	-	TGTGCCAGCAGCTTAAGGTCGTCGGCTGAAGCTTTCTTT	CASSLRSSAEAFF
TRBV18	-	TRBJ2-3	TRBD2	TGTGCCAGCTCCCTGACTAGCGGGGGGGAAACAGATACGCAGTATTTT	CASSLTSGGETDTQYF